This is a list of T cell receptor beta chains from one sample in a study of blood T cell repertoires in COVID-19. Generated by immunoSEQ multiplex PCR, the TCRdb table keeps only in-frame clones and is missing some. The sample carries nearly 95,000 clones, 80% to 90% recorded once. The sequenced sample was peripheral blood. Every receptor here comes from a human donor with acute or convalescent COVID-19. The donor label of this sample is uncertain. Both conserved end residues are part of each CDR3. The order of the fields is D gene, V gene, CDR3 protein. A D gene is named only where the DNA matches it firmly.

>TRBD2|TRBV7-9
CASSSSGGETDTQYF
>-|TRBV4-1
CASSQDPGELFF
>TRBD2|TRBV5-1
CASSISGGDPDTQYF
>-|TRBV6-5
CASSYSGGGSSYEQYF
>-|TRBV5-4
CASSLSVSDTQYF
>TRBD1|TRBV6-5
CASSYRQGNNQPQHF
>TRBD1|TRBV19
CASRLPGQGYGYTF
>TRBD1|TRBV30
CAWSVPYTGGGQPQHF
>-|TRBV24-1
CATSDSGVMNTGELFF
>-|TRBV18
CASSGQGRNEQFF
>-|TRBV24-1
CATSAADSSSDYGYTF
>-|TRBV6-5
CASSYSPGARGSLHF
>TRBD1|TRBV28
CASSSPGGWDGELFF
>-|TRBV29-1
CSVEKGQGNYEQYF
>-|TRBV6-5
CASSYPGTYEQYF
>-|TRBV9
CASSAGQSNQPQHF
>TRBD1|TRBV7-3
CASSSTNRQGDTGELFF
>-|TRBV28
CASSLPPNGGSYF
>TRBD2|TRBV18
CASSPRSGAQETQYF
>TRBD1|TRBV28
CASSPGTGGGQPQHF
>-|TRBV10-1
CASAAAPNNEQFF
>TRBD1|TRBV19
CASSIRDRSTF
>-|TRBV7-9
CASSFTGTYGYTF
>TRBD2|TRBV6-5
CASRVAGGQETQYF
>TRBD1|TRBV7-9
CASSSGQGGPRDGYTF
>-|TRBV11-2
CASSFGQNTEAFF
>-|TRBV9
CASSPGVELFF
>-|TRBV7-9
CASSLYVGSTDTQYF
>-|TRBV13
CASSPDGVSTDTQYF
>TRBD2|TRBV5-4
CASSLGLALPTDTQYF
>TRBD2|TRBV3-1/TRBV3-2
CASSRGGRETQYF
>-|TRBV6-5
CATGRSGSNEKLFF
>-|TRBV6-5
CASSYEGLTEKLFF
>-|TRBV2
CASLGRSTNYGYTF
>-|TRBV20-1
CSASARQVHTGELFF
>-|TRBV3-1/TRBV3-2
CASSQGWSEAFF
>-|TRBV5-1
CASSYPPNTDTQYF
>-|TRBV4-3
CASSQDFGGVTDTQYF
>TRBD1|TRBV4-2
CASSQGQGAATNEKLFF
>-|TRBV20-1
CSSRGHHEQYF
>TRBD2|TRBV2
CASSDGDYYYEQYF
>TRBD1|TRBV9
CASSVGPSRGTGEHGELFF
>-|TRBV7-9
CASSPNGEKLFF
>TRBD1|TRBV5-1
CASRTDRGYEQYF
>-|TRBV11-2
CASSLGRDEQYF
>TRBD1|TRBV5-1
CATHPGTGGYGYTF